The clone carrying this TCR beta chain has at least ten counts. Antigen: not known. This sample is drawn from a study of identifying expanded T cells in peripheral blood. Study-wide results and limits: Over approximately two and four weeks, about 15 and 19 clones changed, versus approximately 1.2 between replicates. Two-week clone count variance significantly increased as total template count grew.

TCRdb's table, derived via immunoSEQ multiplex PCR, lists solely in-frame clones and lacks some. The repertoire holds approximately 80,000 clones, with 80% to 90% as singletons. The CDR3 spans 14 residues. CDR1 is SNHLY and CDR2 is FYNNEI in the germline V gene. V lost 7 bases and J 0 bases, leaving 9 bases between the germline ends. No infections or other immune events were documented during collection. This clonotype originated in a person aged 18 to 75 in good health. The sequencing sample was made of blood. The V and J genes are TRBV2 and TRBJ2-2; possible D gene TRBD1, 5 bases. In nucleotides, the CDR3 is TGTGCCAGCACCTTGACAGCGAACACCGGGGAGCTGTTTTTT. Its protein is CASTLTANTGELFF.